The clone carrying this TCR beta chain was observed a few times. Its matching antigen is unknown. The time point was: persistent/refractory GD, antithyroid drugs over 5 years with positive TRAb. The authors made the TCR library using RNA they extracted from PBMCs. The data were taken from a study of regulatory T cells in long-lasting Graves disease. General study findings and limits: Accuracy was possibly reduced by small sample size. Relative to new patients (roughly 950), persistent patients exhibited greater sharing of public clonotypes (around 2,800). Persistent cases of Graves' showed reduced TCR diversity relative to newly diagnosed patients. TRBV28, TRBJ1-2 and TRBJ2-5 emerged as the favored segments in persistent disease.

Trimming shortened V by 1 base and J by 9 bases, and 16 bases separated the two germline ends. CDR3 length equals 14 residues. Germline V lookup: CDR1 DFQATT, CDR2 SNEGSKA (reference sequence). Construction of TCR beta libraries relied on iRepertoire HTBI primers and on Arm-PCR targeting CDR3 regions. TCRdb fed the multiplex PCR reads into MiXCR, producing one record per CDR3 protein. Of about 470,000 distinct CDR3 sequences listed, less than 25% are singletons. The chain is built from TRBV20-1 and TRBJ2-4, with D possibly being TRBD1 (5 bases). The sequence was obtained from a female donor with Graves disease. Sequencing was performed on peripheral blood mononuclear cells (PBMCs), taken when the disease was refractory, from a patient treated with antithyroid drugs. DNA for the CDR3: TGCAGTGCTAGAGTAGAAGGGGCGCATACCATTCAGTACTTC. Protein product: CSARVEGAHTIQYF.